This T cell receptor beta chain was captured in a study of blood T cells in healthy people across ages. Across the study: For every two T cells, template switching captured about one barcoded beta molecule.

Together with a sample-barcoded 5' primer, a J-beta primer mix was included in a second PCR lasting roughly 6 to 12 cycles. Carrying 12 random nucleotides, a template-switch adaptor labeled each individual cDNA molecule. TCRdb re-derived calls from the 5' RACE reads in MiXCR, one entry per CDR3 protein. Of about 1.8 million distinct CDR3 sequences detected, around half appear once; the ten largest clones hold less than 2.5%. CDR1 is SEHNR, CDR2 FQNEAQ, per germline (reference sequence). J lost 8 bases, V lost 5 bases, and 10 bases had no gene match. The CDR3 sequence is 14 residues long. The receptor's source is a middle-aged woman in good health. Sequencing was carried out using blood. The V and J genes are TRBV7-9 and TRBJ1-2, with 8 bases matching TRBD1. This CDR3 reads CASSPGTGQEGYTF. For the CDR3, the DNA is TGTGCCAGCAGCCCCGGGACAGGCCAGGAAGGCTACACCTTC.